Sequencing of this TCR beta chain was carried out in a study of blood T cell repertoires in COVID-19. Study-wide background: Italy, Spain and the United States were the sources of the convalescent and acute COVID-19 samples. The cDNA or gDNA used as material had been derived from T cells, B-cell-depleted T cells, or PBMCs.

In its sample, this clone was seen once. The V gene's germline CDR1 is MNHNY and CDR2 SVGAGI (reference sequence). This CDR3 is 16 amino acids long. With 4 bases clipped from V and 5 bases from J, the junction kept 7 bases outside the gene matches. Authors' analysis steps: Amplification with reference gene primers provided the estimates of nucleated cell counts. Assay used: immunoSEQ multiplex PCR; TCRdb lists only in-frame clones, some missing. V and J calls and clone size follow that table, whereas D and trimming were derived from the DNA. Seen here are hundreds of thousands of clones, about 79% observed once, and the top ten hold about 8.1%.

The sequenced material came from peripheral blood. This sequence joins TRBV6-6 and TRBJ2-7, with TRBD2 identical over 14 bases. The receptor's source is a man at least 80 years old with acute or convalescent COVID-19. CDR3 nucleotides: TGTGCCAGCAGTTCTTCCGGACTAGCGGGAGGTAACGAGCAGTACTTC. Translated, it gives CASSSSGLAGGNEQYF.